The sequence of this TCR beta chain was determined in a study of blood T cells in healthy people across ages. Looked up from germline, CDR1 is MDHEN and CDR2 is SYDVKM. The CDR3 covers 15 residues. V lost 6 bases and J lost 0, with 15 bases in between. Findings of the study overall: TCR beta diversity per million T cells fell roughly linearly with age. When set beside aged donors, long-lived donors presented more naive CD4+ cells and higher diversity. Strong correlation linked observed beta diversity and percent naive T cells.

At least 5.5 micrograms of total RNA were extracted per sample. With regard to this clonotype: Its antigen remains unknown.

Primers used in a second PCR of roughly 6 to 11 cycles were a sample-barcoded 5' primer and a J-beta primer mix. TCRdb passed the 5' RACE reads through MiXCR, listing each CDR3 protein once. Here the sample spans fewer than 700,000 distinct CDR3 sequences, around 41% being singletons. The source of this sequence is an elderly man in good health. The genes are TRBV28 and TRBJ2-7; TRBD2 is a possible D gene (6 bases). Specimen: blood. The CDR3 loop reads CASSHTGLSSYEQYF. CDR3 nucleotide sequence: TGTGCCAGCAGCCATACGGGACTTTCCTCCTACGAGCAGTACTTC. The full variable domain, with the rest looked up from reference TRBV28 and TRBJ2-7, is DVKVTQSSRYLVKRTGEKVFLECVQDMDHENMFWYRQDPGLGLRLIYFSYDVKMKEKGDIPEGYSVSREKKERFSLILESASTNQTSMYLCASSHTGLSSYEQYFGPGTRLTVT.